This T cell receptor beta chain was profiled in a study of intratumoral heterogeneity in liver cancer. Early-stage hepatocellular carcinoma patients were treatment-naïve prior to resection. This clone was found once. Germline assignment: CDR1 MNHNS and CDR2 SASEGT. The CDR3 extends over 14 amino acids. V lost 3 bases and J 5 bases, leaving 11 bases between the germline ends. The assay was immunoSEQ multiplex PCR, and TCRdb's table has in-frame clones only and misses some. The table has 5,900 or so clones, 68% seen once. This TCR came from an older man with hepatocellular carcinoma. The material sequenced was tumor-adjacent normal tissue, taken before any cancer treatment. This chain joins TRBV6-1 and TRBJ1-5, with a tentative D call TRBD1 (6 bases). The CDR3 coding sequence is TGTGCCAGCAGTGAGGGGACACCTTATCAGCCCCAGCATTTT. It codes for CASSEGTPYQPQHF.